The 30 T cell receptor beta chains below come from one sample, sequenced in a study of blood T cell repertoires in COVID-19. Using immunoSEQ multiplex PCR, the repertoire was profiled, and TCRdb retains in-frame clones only, with some absent. The sample yields about 210,000 clones, approximately 86% seen once. Sample: peripheral blood. The receptors originated from a man aged 35-49 years with acute or convalescent COVID-19.

The rearrangement uses TRBV6-2 or TRBV6-3 and TRBJ1-1; no firm D call. In germline, CDR1 is MNHEY, CDR2 SVGEGT. The ends were cut back, 1 base at V and 0 bases at J, with 6 bases in the middle. The CDR3 runs 14 residues. CDR3 nucleotides: TGTGCCAGCAGTTACTTCTCCGTGAACACTGAAGCTTTCTTT. It specifies CASSYFSVNTEAFF.

The CDR3 sequence: CASSYSTKGAQPQHF. The CDR3 DNA is TGTGCCAGCAGTTACTCGACGAAGGGGGCACAGCCCCAGCATTTT. V usage is TRBV6-6 and J usage is TRBJ1-5, with 7 nucleotides matching TRBD1. CDR3 length: 15 amino acids. The germline gives CDR1 MNHNY, CDR2 SVGAGI (reference sequence). The junction had 6 bases not matched to a gene; V was cut back by 0 bases and J by 7 bases.

The rearrangement uses TRBV29-1 and TRBJ1-6; D unclear. The V end lost 6 bases, the J end lost 8 bases, and 11 bases lay between the germline ends. Germline V gene lookup returns CDR1 SQVTM and CDR2 ANQGSEA. The CDR3 has 12 amino acids. CDR3 in amino acids: CSVRDTDSPLHF. The CDR3 DNA reads as TGCAGCGTCCGAGACACTGATTCACCCCTCCACTTT.

The rearrangement joins TRBV30 to TRBJ2-3; 8 bases agree with TRBD2. The length of the CDR3 is 14 residues. J was trimmed by 4 bases and V by 5 bases; bases with no gene match: 8. The germline gives CDR1 GTSNPN, CDR2 SVGIG (reference sequence). This CDR3 reads CAWGGAGVADTQYF. DNA of the CDR3: TGTGCCTGGGGGGGAGCGGGGGTAGCAGATACGCAGTATTTT.

This sequence joins TRBV7-9 and TRBJ1-1; 10 bases line up with TRBD1. Germline lookup yields CDR1 SEHNR and CDR2 FQNEAQ (reference sequence). The CDR3 is 17 amino acids. V shed 1 base and J 0 bases; nucleotides not matched to a gene: 5. This chain's CDR3 is CASSLGPTGGMNTEAFF. In DNA, the CDR3 is TGTGCCAGCAGCTTAGGCCCGACAGGGGGCATGAACACTGAAGCTTTCTTT.

The genes are TRBV11-2 and TRBJ1-4; no firm D call. Trimming pared 2 bases from V and 7 bases from J, leaving 11 bases between. This CDR3 has 14 amino acids. Germline V CDR1 and CDR2: SGHAT, FQNNGV. As DNA, the CDR3 is TGTGCCAGCAGCTTAATGCCCGCCGGTGAAAAACTGTTTTTT. Encoded protein: CASSLMPAGEKLFF.

The chain carries TRBV5-1 and TRBJ1-1; 7 nucleotides agree with TRBD1. V lost 4 bases, J lost 1 base, and 10 bases stayed unmatched. There are 16 residues in the CDR3. The V gene's germline CDR1 is SGHRS and CDR2 YFSETQ. This CDR3 reads CASSPGYRGENTEAFF. The DNA of the CDR3 is TGCGCCAGCAGCCCGGGGTACAGGGGCGAGAACACTGAAGCTTTCTTT.

This chain joins TRBV2 and TRBJ2-3; the match to TRBD2 covers 8 bases. CDR3 length: 14 residues. Unmatched junction bases numbered 5, after V lost 9 bases and J lost 0 bases. The germline CDR1 and CDR2 sequences are SNHLY and FYNNEI. The CDR3 DNA sequence: TGTGCCAGTTTAGCGGGGATGAGCACAGATACGCAGTATTTT. Its protein product is CASLAGMSTDTQYF.

This clone was seen just once. In the same sample, other DNA sequences code for this CDR3. The rearrangement joins TRBV5-1 to TRBJ1-2; the match to TRBD1 covers 8 bases. Trimming took 5 bases from V and 5 from J; bases not matched to a gene: 8. Germline assignment: CDR1 SGHRS and CDR2 YFSETQ. The CDR3 sequence is 14 residues long. This CDR3 reads CASSPGQGAYGYTF. CDR3 nucleotides: TGCGCCAGCAGTCCCGGTCAGGGGGCATATGGCTACACCTTC.

The V and J genes are TRBV19 and TRBJ2-5; D is possibly TRBD2 (6 bases). The germline CDR1 and CDR2 sequences are LNHDA and SQIVND (reference sequence). The CDR3 runs to 15 residues. V was clipped by 6 bases and J by 5 bases, with 19 bases between them. CDR3 DNA sequence: TGTGCCAGTAGCAATGGGGCCCATGCGGGGGAGACCCAGTACTTC. Residues: CASSNGAHAGETQYF.

The gene calls are TRBV14 and TRBJ2-5, with D possibly being TRBD2 (5 bases). The CDR3 runs to 14 residues. V lost 0 bases, J lost 7 bases, and 12 bases lay in between. The germline V gene encodes CDR1 SGHDN and CDR2 FVKESK. CDR3 in DNA: TGTGCCAGCAGCCAAGATTGGGGAGCCTCGACCCAGTACTTC. Its protein is CASSQDWGASTQYF.

This chain uses TRBV3-1 (or the pseudogene TRBV3-2) with TRBJ1-6; a weak D match, TRBD1 (6 bases). The V end lost 3 bases, the J end lost 10 bases, and 16 bases lay between the germline ends. The germline CDR1 and CDR2 sequences are LGHDT and YNNKEL (reference sequence). The CDR3 runs 15 residues. The DNA for the CDR3 is TGTGCCAGCAGCCAGCTTGACAGGACTCGGTCACCCCTCCACTTT. Its translation is CASSQLDRTRSPLHF.

This clone is medium-sized by share. The gene calls are TRBV28 and TRBJ1-5, with TRBD1 matching over 9 bases. J was trimmed by 1 base and V by 6 bases; bases with no gene match: 4. Per the germline V gene, CDR1 is MDHEN and CDR2 is SYDVKM. The CDR3 consists of 15 residues. CDR3 protein: CASSAGQGSNQPQHF. CDR3 nucleotides: TGTGCCAGCAGCGCCGGACAGGGGAGCAATCAGCCCCAGCATTTT.

The rearrangement joins TRBV5-6 to TRBJ2-5, with 7 bases identical to TRBD1. V gave up 6 bases and J gave up 2 bases; unmatched junction bases: 4. Germline loops: CDR1 SGHDT, CDR2 YYEEEE. The CDR3 spans 13 residues. The CDR3 is CASTPGQQETQYF. CDR3 DNA sequence: TGTGCCAGCACCCCGGGACAGCAAGAGACCCAGTACTTC.

The J gene is TRBJ1-4, the V gene TRBV11-2, with D unresolved. The V and J ends lost 5 bases and 5 bases respectively, with 12 bases between them. Germline CDR1 and CDR2: SGHAT and FQNNGV. This CDR3 has 14 amino acids. The CDR3: CASSGRAENEKLFF. The CDR3 coding sequence is TGTGCCAGCAGCGGGCGGGCTGAGAATGAAAAACTGTTTTTT.

The chain uses TRBV19 and TRBJ1-6; possibly TRBD1 for D (6 bases). The CDR3 loop spans 13 amino acids. Germline CDR1 and CDR2: LNHDA and SQIVND (reference sequence). The V gene lost 3 bases and the J gene lost 11 bases, with 11 bases spanning the gap. The chain's CDR3 is CASSMAQGTPLHF. The CDR3 nucleotides are TGTGCCAGTAGTATGGCACAGGGCACACCCCTCCACTTT.

The chain is built from TRBV29-1 and TRBJ2-7, with TRBD1 identical over 7 bases. Losses at the gene ends were 4 bases for V and 3 bases for J; bases not matched to a gene: 6. CDR1 is SQVTM and CDR2 is ANQGSEA in the germline V gene. This CDR3 spans 13 amino acids. CDR3 DNA: TGCAGCGTTGCGGACAGGTTCGACTACGAGCAGTACTTC. It codes for CSVADRFDYEQYF.

The chain has TRBV6-5 and TRBJ1-1; the D is unclear. V was shortened by 0 bases and J by 4 bases, with 12 bases between the two germline ends. The CDR3 is 15 residues long. Germline V gene sequence: CDR1 MNHEY, CDR2 SVGAGI. The CDR3 nucleotides are TGTGCCAGCAGTTACTCCTTCCTGGAGGCCACTGAAGCTTTCTTT. Its translation is CASSYSFLEATEAFF.

The chain carries TRBV9 and TRBJ2-1, with TRBD1 identical over 8 bases. The V gene end was trimmed by 2 bases and the J gene end by 5 bases; junction bases not matched to a gene: 3. CDR1 SGDLS and CDR2 YYNGEE come from the germline V gene. There are 14 residues in the CDR3. DNA for the CDR3: TGTGCCAGCAGCGTCCAGGGGGCTAACAATGAGCAGTTCTTC. This sequence encodes CASSVQGANNEQFF. Complete variable domain (other parts from reference TRBV9 and TRBJ2-1): DSGVTQTPKHLITATGQRVTLRCSPRSGDLSVYWYQQSLDQGLQFLIQYYNGEERAKGNILERFSAQQFPDLHSELNLSSLELGDSALYFCASSVQGANNEQFFGPGTRLTVL.

J is TRBJ1-5 and V is TRBV5-5, with D unclear. V lost 1 base to trimming and J lost 2 bases, with 7 bases between them. CDR3 length: 14 residues. Germline V gene data show CDR1 as SGHKS and CDR2 as YYEKEE (reference sequence). The CDR3 sequence is CASSLRVGNQPQHF. CDR3 nucleotides: TGTGCCAGCAGCTTGCGGGTGGGCAATCAGCCCCAGCATTTT.

The V and J genes are TRBV4-1 and TRBJ2-7; D is perhaps TRBD2 (7 bases). The V end lost 5 bases, the J end lost 3 bases, and 11 bases lay between the germline ends. The CDR3 runs 13 residues. Looked up from germline, CDR1 is MGHRA and CDR2 is YSYEKL. The CDR3 is CASSLGGDYEQYF. The CDR3 nucleotides read TGCGCCAGCAGCTTAGGGGGGGACTACGAGCAGTACTTC.

This chain uses TRBV27 with TRBJ2-7; TRBD2 aligns across 10 bases. The CDR3 spans 19 residues. From germline, CDR1 is MNHEY and CDR2 SMNVEV (reference sequence). V dropped 1 base and J dropped 6; count of bases not matched to a gene: 18. The CDR3 DNA sequence: TGTGCCAGCAGTTTATTAGGGGCCCTGGGAGCGGGGGGGCTGTTCGAGCAGTACTTC. It is translated as CASSLLGALGAGGLFEQYF.

Remarks on this clone: This CDR3 is also generated by other DNA sequences in the sample. This chain uses TRBV3-1 (or the pseudogene TRBV3-2) with TRBJ2-3, with TRBD2 matching 11 bases. The V segment lost 1 base and the J segment 3 bases; nucleotides outside the gene matches: 0. The CDR3 totals 15 residues. The germline V gene encodes CDR1 LGHDT and CDR2 YNNKEL (reference sequence). CDR3 coding DNA: TGTGCCAGCAGCCAAGGACTAGCGGGGACAGATACGCAGTATTTT. This gives the protein CASSQGLAGTDTQYF.

The J gene is TRBJ1-5, the V gene TRBV5-6, with D possibly matching TRBD1 (6 bases). Germline V CDR1 and CDR2: SGHDT, YYEEEE. Trimming took 3 bases from V and 3 from J, leaving 10 bases between them. This CDR3 region has 14 residues. As DNA, the CDR3 is TGTGCCAGCAGCTCGGTGGGGGCCAATCAGCCCCAGCATTTT. Translating gives CASSSVGANQPQHF.

V is TRBV7-8 and J is TRBJ2-1; 14 bases map to TRBD2. The CDR3 covers 17 residues. Unmatched junction bases numbered 9, after V lost 5 bases and J lost 6 bases. The germline V gene has CDR1 SGHVS and CDR2 FQNEAQ. Here the CDR3 reads CASSRGLAGAPPNEQFF. The CDR3 nucleotides read TGTGCCAGCAGCAGGGGACTAGCGGGAGCTCCTCCCAATGAGCAGTTCTTC.

Written as DNA, the CDR3 is TGTGCCTGGAGGGGGAGGGCACTGAACACTGAAGCTTTCTTT. Amino acids: CAWRGRALNTEAFF. The gene calls are TRBV30 and TRBJ1-1, with D unresolved. This CDR3 spans 14 amino acids. Trimming shortened V by 3 bases and J by 0 bases, and 11 bases separated the two germline ends. In germline, CDR1 is GTSNPN, CDR2 SVGIG (reference sequence).

This chain links TRBV10-1 with TRBJ2-5; 10 bases align to TRBD1. Germline-derived CDR1 and CDR2 are WNHNN and SYGVQD (reference sequence). V was clipped by 9 bases and J by 0 bases; unmatched bases: 10. The CDR3 sequence is 16 residues long. The CDR3 reads CASVRDRGYYQETQYF. The CDR3 coding sequence is TGCGCCAGTGTCCGGGACAGGGGCTACTACCAAGAGACCCAGTACTTC.

V gene TRBV19 combines with J gene TRBJ1-2; 8 bases line up with TRBD1. The V gene's germline CDR1 is LNHDA and CDR2 SQIVND (reference sequence). The CDR3 is 13 residues long. J was trimmed by 6 bases and V by 7 bases; bases with no gene match: 7. CDR3 amino acids: CASTTGQANGYTF. CDR3 in DNA: TGTGCCAGTACCACGGGACAGGCAAATGGCTACACCTTC. The full variable domain, rest sourced from reference TRBV19 and TRBJ1-2, is DGGITQSPKYLFRKEGQNVTLSCEQNLNHDAMYWYRQDPGQGLRLIYYSQIVNDFQKGDIAEGYSVSREKKESFPLTVTSAQKNPTAFYLCASTTGQANGYTFGSGTRLTVV.

This clone was picked up a small number of times. The rearrangement joins TRBV19 to TRBJ2-1, with 11 bases lining up with TRBD2. The germline V gene has CDR1 LNHDA and CDR2 SQIVND (reference sequence). The CDR3 is made up of 17 amino acids. Germline trimming cut 3 bases from V and 5 bases from J; bases unmatched to any gene: 9. The chain's CDR3 is CASSILAGGPLNNEQFF. CDR3 sequence (DNA): TGTGCCAGTAGTATTCTAGCGGGAGGCCCTCTAAACAATGAGCAGTTCTTC.

The genes are TRBV25-1 and TRBJ2-1; 8 bases are a match to TRBD1. The CDR3 consists of 16 residues. J was trimmed by 6 bases and V by 2 bases; bases with no gene match: 9. Germline V gene lookup returns CDR1 MGHDK and CDR2 SYGVNS. The chain's CDR3 is CASSEIPGQGGNEQFF. CDR3 coding DNA: TGTGCCAGCAGTGAAATCCCCGGACAGGGAGGCAATGAGCAGTTCTTC.